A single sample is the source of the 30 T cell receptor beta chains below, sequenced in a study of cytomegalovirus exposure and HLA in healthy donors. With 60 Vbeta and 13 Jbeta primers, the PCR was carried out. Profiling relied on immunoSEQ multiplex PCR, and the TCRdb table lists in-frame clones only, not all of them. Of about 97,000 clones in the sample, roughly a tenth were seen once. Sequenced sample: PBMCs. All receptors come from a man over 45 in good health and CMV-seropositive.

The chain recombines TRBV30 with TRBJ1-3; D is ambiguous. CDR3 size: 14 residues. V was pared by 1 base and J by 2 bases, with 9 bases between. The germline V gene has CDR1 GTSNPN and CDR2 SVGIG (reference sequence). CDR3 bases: TGTGCCTGGAGTGGACGTGGAGCTGGAAACACCATATATTTT. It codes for CAWSGRGAGNTIYF.

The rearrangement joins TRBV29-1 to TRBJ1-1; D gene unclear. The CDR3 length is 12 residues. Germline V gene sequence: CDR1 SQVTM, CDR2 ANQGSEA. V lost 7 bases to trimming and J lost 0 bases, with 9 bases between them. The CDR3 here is CSGTSMNTEAFF. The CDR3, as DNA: TGCAGCGGCACATCCATGAACACTGAAGCTTTCTTT.

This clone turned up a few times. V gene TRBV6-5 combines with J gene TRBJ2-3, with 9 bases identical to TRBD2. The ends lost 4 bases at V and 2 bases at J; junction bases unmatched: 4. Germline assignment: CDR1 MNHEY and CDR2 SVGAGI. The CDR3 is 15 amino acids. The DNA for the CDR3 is TGTGCCAGCAGTTCTCTAGCGGGATTCACAGATACGCAGTATTTT. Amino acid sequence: CASSSLAGFTDTQYF.

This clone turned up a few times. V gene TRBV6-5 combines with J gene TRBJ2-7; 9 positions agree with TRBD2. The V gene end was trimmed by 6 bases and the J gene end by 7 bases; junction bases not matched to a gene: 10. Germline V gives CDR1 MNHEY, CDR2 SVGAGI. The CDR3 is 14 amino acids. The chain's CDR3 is CASRYSGSPREQYF. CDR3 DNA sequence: TGTGCCAGCAGATATAGCGGGAGTCCGCGAGAGCAGTACTTC.

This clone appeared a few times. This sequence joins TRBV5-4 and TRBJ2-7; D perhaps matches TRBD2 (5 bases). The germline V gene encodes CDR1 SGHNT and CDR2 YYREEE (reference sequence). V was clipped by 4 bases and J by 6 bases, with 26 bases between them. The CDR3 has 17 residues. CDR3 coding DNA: TGTGCCAGCAGCGAATCAACAGAGGCCCCCGGGGTGGGCGAGCAGTACTTC. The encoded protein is CASSESTEAPGVGEQYF.

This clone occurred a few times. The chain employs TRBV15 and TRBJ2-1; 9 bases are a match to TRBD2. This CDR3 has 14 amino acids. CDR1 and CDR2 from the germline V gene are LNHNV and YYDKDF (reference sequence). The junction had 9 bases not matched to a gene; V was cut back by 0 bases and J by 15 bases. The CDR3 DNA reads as TGTGCCACCAGCAGAGATCGGGGGACTAGCTTTTCGTTCTTC. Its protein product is CATSRDRGTSFSFF.

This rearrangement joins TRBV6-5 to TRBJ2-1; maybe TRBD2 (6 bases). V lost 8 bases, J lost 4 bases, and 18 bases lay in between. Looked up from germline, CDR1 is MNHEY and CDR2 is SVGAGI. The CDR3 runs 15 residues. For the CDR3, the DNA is TGTGCCAGCCGGACGGATGGGACTCTATACAATGAGCAGTTCTTC. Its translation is CASRTDGTLYNEQFF.

In DNA, the CDR3 is TGTGCCATCAGCCTAGACAGGGACGGTTCACCCCTCCACTTT. Amino acid sequence: CAISLDRDGSPLHF. The rearrangement joins TRBV10-3 to TRBJ1-6; 7 positions agree with TRBD1. The CDR3 is 14 residues long. Germline values: CDR1 ENHRY, CDR2 SYGVKD. Germline trimming cut 6 bases from V and 9 bases from J; bases unmatched to any gene: 8.

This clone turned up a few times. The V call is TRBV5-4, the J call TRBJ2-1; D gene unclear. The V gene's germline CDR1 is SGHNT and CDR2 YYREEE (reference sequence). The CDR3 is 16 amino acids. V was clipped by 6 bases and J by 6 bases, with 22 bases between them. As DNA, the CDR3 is TGTGCCAGCAACCCCCGGGTCCTTAGGCCCTCCAATGAGCAGTTCTTC. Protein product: CASNPRVLRPSNEQFF.

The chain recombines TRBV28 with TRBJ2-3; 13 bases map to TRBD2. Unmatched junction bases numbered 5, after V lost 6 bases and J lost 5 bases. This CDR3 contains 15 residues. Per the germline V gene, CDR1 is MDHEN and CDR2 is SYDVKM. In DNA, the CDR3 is TGTGCCAGCAGGGTAGGGACTAGCGGGATAGATACGCAGTATTTT. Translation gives CASRVGTSGIDTQYF.

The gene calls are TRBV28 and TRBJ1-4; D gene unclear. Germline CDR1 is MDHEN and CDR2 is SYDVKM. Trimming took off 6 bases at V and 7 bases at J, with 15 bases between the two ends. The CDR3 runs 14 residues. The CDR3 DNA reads TGTGCCAGCAGACTGGAGGGAGCGGGTGAAAAACTGTTTTTT. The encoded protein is CASRLEGAGEKLFF.

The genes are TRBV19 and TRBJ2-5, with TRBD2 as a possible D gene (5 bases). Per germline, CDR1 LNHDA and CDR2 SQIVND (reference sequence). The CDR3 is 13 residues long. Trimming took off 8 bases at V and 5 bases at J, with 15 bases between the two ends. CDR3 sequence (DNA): TGTGCCAGTCGGTTCGCGGGCAGGGAGACCCAGTACTTC. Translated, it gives CASRFAGRETQYF.

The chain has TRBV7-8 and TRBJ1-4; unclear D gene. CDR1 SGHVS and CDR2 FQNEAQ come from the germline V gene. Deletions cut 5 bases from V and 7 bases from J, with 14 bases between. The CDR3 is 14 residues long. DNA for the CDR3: TGTGCCAGCAGCCTGTCCGGGGTCTCTGAAAAACTGTTTTTT. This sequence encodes CASSLSGVSEKLFF.

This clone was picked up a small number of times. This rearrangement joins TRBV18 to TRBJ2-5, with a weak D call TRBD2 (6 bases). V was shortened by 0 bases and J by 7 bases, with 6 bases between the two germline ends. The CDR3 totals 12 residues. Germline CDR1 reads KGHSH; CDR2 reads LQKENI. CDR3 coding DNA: TGTGCCAGCTCACCACCGGGGGGGACCCAGTACTTC. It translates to CASSPPGGTQYF.

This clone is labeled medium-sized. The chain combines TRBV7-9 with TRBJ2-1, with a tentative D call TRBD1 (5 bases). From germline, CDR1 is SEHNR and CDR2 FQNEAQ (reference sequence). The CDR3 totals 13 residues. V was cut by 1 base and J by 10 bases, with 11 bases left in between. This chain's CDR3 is CASSLVVQGEQFF. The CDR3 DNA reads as TGTGCCAGCAGCTTAGTAGTTCAGGGAGAGCAGTTCTTC.

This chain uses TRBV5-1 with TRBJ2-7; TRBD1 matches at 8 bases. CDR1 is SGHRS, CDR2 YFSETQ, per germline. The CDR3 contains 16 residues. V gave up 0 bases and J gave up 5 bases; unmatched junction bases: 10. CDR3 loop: CASSLGGTGGGDEQYF. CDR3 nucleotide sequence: TGCGCCAGCAGCTTGGGTGGGACAGGCGGCGGGGACGAGCAGTACTTC. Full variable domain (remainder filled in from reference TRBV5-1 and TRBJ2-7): KAGVTQTPRYLIKTRGQQVTLSCSPISGHRSVSWYQQTPGQGLQFLFEYFSETQRNKGNFPGRFSGRQFSNSRSEMNVSTLELGDSALYLCASSLGGTGGGDEQYFGPGTRLTVT.

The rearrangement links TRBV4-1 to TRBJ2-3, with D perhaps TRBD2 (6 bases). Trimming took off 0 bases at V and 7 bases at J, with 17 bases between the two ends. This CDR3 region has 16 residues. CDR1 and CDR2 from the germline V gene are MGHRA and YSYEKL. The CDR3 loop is CASSQDVDYRSYTQYF. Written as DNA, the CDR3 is TGCGCCAGCAGCCAAGACGTGGACTACCGCTCCTATACGCAGTATTTT.

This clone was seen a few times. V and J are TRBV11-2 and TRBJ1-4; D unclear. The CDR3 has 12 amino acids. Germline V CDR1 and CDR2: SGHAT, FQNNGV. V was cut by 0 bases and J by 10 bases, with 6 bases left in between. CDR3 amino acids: CASSLEGGKLFF. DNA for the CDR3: TGTGCCAGCAGCTTAGAAGGAGGAAAACTGTTTTTT.

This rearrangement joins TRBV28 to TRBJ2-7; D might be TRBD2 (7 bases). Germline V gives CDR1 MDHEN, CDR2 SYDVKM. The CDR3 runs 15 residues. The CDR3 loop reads CVACAPGGRGHEQYF. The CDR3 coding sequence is TGTGTCGCATGTGCCCCCGGGGGGCGCGGCCACGAGCAGTACTTC.

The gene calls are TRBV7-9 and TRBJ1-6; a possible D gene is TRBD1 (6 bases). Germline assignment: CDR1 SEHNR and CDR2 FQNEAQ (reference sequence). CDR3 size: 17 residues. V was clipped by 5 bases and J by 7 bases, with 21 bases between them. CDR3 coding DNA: TGTGCCAGCAGCCTAATCACCCAGGGGCTCGGCAATTCACCCCTCCACTTT. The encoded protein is CASSLITQGLGNSPLHF.

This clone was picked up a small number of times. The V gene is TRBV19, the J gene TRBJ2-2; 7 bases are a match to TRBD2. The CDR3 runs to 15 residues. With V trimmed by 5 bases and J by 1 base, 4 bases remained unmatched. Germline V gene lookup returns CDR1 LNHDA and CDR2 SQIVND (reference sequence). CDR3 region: CASSVLAVNTGELFF. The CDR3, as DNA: TGTGCCAGTAGTGTCCTAGCGGTGAACACCGGGGAGCTGTTTTTT.

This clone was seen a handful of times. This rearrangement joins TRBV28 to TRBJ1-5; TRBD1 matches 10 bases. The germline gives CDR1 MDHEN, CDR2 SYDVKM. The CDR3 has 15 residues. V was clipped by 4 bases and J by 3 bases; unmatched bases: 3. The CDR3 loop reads CASSSTGGNNQPQHF. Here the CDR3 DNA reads TGTGCCAGCAGTTCGACAGGGGGCAACAATCAGCCCCAGCATTTT.

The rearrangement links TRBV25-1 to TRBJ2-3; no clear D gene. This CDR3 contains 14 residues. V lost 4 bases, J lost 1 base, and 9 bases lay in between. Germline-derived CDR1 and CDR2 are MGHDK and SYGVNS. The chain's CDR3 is CASSAFSGTDTQYF. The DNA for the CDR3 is TGTGCCAGCAGTGCCTTCAGCGGCACAGATACGCAGTATTTT. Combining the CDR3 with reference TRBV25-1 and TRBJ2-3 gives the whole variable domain EADIYQTPRYLVIGTGKKITLECSQTMGHDKMYWYQQDPGMELHLIHYSYGVNSTEKGDLSSESTVSRIRTEHFPLTLESARPSHTSQYLCASSAFSGTDTQYFGPGTRLTVL.

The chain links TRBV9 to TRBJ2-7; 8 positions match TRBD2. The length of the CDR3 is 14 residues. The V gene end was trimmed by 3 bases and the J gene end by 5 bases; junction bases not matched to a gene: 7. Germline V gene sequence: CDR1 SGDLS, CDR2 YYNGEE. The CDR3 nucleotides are TGTGCCAGCAGCGACAGCGGGAGTCTCGACGAGCAGTACTTC. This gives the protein CASSDSGSLDEQYF. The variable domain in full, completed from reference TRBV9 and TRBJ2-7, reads DSGVTQTPKHLITATGQRVTLRCSPRSGDLSVYWYQQSLDQGLQFLIQYYNGEERAKGNILERFSAQQFPDLHSELNLSSLELGDSALYFCASSDSGSLDEQYFGPGTRLTVT.

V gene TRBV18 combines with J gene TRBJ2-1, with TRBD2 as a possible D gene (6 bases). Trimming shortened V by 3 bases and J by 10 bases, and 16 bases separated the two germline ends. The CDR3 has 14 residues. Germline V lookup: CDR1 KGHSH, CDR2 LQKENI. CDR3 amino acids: CASSPGAGAGEQFF. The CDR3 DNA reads TGTGCCAGCTCACCCGGCGCTGGGGCGGGAGAGCAGTTCTTC. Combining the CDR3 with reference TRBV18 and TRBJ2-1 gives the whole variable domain NAGVMQNPRHLVRRRGQEARLRCSPMKGHSHVYWYRQLPEEGLKFMVYLQKENIIDESGMPKERFSAEFPKEGPSILRIQQVVRGDSAAYFCASSPGAGAGEQFFGPGTRLTVL.

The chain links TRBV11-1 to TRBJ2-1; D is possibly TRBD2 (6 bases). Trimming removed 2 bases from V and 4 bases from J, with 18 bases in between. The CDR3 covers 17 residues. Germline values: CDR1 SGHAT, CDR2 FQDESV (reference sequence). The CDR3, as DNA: TGTGCCAGCAGCTTACAGGTTATTGGTGCGGGGTACAATGAGCAGTTCTTC. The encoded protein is CASSLQVIGAGYNEQFF.

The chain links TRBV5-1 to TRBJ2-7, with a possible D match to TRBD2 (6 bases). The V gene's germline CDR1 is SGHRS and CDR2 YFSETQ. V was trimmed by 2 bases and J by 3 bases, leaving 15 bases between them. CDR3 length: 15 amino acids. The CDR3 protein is CASSFYSGGNYEQYF. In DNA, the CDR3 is TGCGCCAGCAGCTTCTATAGCGGAGGGAACTACGAGCAGTACTTC.

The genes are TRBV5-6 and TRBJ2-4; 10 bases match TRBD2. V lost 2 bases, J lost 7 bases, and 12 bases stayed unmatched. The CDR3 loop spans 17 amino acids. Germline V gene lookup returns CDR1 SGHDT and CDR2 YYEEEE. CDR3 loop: CASSFWTGSSGSNIQYF. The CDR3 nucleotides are TGTGCCAGCAGCTTTTGGACAGGGTCTAGCGGGAGCAACATTCAGTACTTC.

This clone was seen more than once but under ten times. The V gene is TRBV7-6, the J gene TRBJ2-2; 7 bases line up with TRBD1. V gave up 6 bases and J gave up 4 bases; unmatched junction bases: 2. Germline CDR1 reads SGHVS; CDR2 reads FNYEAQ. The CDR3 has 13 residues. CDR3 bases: TGTGCCAGCAGTCCAGGGGGCACCGGGGAGCTGTTTTTT. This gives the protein CASSPGGTGELFF.

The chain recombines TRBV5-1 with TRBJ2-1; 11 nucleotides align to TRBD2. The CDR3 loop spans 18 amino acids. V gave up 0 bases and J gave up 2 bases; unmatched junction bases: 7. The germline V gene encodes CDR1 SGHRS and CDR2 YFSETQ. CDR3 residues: CASSLGLAGLPPYNEQFF. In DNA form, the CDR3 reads TGCGCCAGCAGCTTGGGACTAGCGGGATTGCCCCCCTACAATGAGCAGTTCTTC.